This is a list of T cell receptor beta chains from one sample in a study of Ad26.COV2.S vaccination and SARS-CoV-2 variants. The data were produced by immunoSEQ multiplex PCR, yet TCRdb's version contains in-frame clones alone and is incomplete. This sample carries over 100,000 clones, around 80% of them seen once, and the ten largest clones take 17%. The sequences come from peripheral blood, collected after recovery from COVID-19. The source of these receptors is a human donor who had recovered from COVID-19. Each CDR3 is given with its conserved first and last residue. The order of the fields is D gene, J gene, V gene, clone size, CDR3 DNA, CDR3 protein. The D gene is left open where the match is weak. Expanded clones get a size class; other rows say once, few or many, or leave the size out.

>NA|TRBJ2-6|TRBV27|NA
TGTGCCAGCAGTTTAGAATGGGCCTCTGGGGCCAACGTCCTGACTTTC
CASSLEWASGANVLTF
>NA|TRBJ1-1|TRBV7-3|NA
TGTGCCAGCAGCTTAGATGTGAACACTGAAGCTTTCTTT
CASSLDVNTEAFF
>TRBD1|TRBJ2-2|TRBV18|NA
TGTGCCAGCTCACCGGATGACAGGGGGATGAACACCGGGGAGCTGTTTTTT
CASSPDDRGMNTGELFF
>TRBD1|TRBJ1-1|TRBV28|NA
TGTGCCAGCAGTTTACCAGACAGGGGGCAGACTGAAGCTTTCTTT
CASSLPDRGQTEAFF
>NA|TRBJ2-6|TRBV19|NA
TGTGCCAGTATAGATCAGGGAGCTGGGGCCAACGTCCTGACTTTC
CASIDQGAGANVLTF
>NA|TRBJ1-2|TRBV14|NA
TGTGCCAGCAGCCAAGGGGGGACGCCTTTCTATGGCTACACCTTC
CASSQGGTPFYGYTF
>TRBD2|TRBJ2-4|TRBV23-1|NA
TGCGCCAGCAGTATTGGGGGGGTTCGCAACATTCAGTACTTC
CASSIGGVRNIQYF
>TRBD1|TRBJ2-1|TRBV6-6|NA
TGTGCCAGCACCCGGACAGGCTCCTACAATGAGCAGTTCTTC
CASTRTGSYNEQFF
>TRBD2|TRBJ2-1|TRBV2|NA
TGTGCCAGCAGTGAATGGGGCGGGAGCTCCTACAATGAGCAGTTCTTC
CASSEWGGSSYNEQFF
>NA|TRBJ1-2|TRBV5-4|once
TGTGCCAGCAGCTCGGGGGGGGAGTATGGCTACACCTTC
CASSSGGEYGYTF
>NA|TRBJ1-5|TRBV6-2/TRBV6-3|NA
TGTGCCAGCAGTGCAGGGCACGACAATCAGCCCCAGCATTTT
CASSAGHDNQPQHF
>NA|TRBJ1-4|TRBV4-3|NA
TGCGCCAGCAGCCAAACAGGCGGTGAAAAACTGTTTTTT
CASSQTGGEKLFF
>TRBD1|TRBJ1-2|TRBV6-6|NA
TGTGCCAGCAGTTACGGACAGGGGGCGCCTGGCTACACCTTC
CASSYGQGAPGYTF
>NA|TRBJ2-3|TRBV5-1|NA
TGCGCCAGCAGCTTGGAAGGACAGTTCACAGATACGCAGTATTTT
CASSLEGQFTDTQYF
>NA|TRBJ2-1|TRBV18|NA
TGTGCCAGCTCACCTCAGGGAAAGGATGAGCAGTTCTTC
CASSPQGKDEQFF
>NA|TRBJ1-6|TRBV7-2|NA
TGTGCCAGCAGCTTAGACAGGTGGGATTCACCCCTCCACTTT
CASSLDRWDSPLHF
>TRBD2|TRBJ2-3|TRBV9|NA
TGTGCCAGCAGCGTAGGAAGTAGCGGGGGGGCCACCACAGATACGCAGTATTTT
CASSVGSSGGATTDTQYF
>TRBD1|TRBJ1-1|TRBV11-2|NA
TGTGCCAGCAGCTTTGGACAGGGTGCTTTCACTGAAGCTTTCTTT
CASSFGQGAFTEAFF
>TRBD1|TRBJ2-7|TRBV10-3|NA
TGTGCCAGCAAAGGACAGGGAGGCTACGAGCAGTACTTC
CASKGQGGYEQYF
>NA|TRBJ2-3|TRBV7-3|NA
TGTGCCAGCAGCTTGTCGGGGAGGACTAACTCGTGGACAGATACGCAGTATTTT
CASSLSGRTNSWTDTQYF
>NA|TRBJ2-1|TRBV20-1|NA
TGCAGTGCTAGTCGACCCCCCTACAATGAGCAGTTCTTC
CSASRPPYNEQFF
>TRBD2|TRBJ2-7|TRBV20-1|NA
TGCAGTGCTAGTTTCATACAGCGGGGTGAGCAGTACTTC
CSASFIQRGEQYF
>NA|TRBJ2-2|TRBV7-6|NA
TGTGCCAGCAGCTTGGCGGACACCGGGGAGCTGTTTTTT
CASSLADTGELFF
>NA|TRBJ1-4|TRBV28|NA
TGTGCCAGCGGAAAAGGGGCAAAACTGTTTTTT
CASGKGAKLFF
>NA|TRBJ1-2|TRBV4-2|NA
TGTGCCAGCAGCCAAGATTTTACGGCTTTTGGCTATGGCTACACCTTC
CASSQDFTAFGYGYTF
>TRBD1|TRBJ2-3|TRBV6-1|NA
TGTGCCAGCACGGCCGGGACAGGGTCCACAGATACGCAGTATTTT
CASTAGTGSTDTQYF
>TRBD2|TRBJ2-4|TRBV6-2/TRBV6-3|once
TGTGCCAGCAGTACCCTGCGGGGGGGGGCCAAAAACATTCAGTACTTC
CASSTLRGGAKNIQYF
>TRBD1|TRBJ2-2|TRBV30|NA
TGTGCCTGGTACAGGGGGAACACCGGGGAGCTGTTTTTT
CAWYRGNTGELFF
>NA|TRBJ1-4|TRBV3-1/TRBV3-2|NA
TGTGCCAGCAGCCAAGATCTGGCAGGCTACGAAAAACTGTTTTTT
CASSQDLAGYEKLFF
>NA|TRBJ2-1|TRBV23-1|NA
TGCGCCAGCAGTCAATGCCTCCCCGCCAGGGGTCCCTCCTACAATGAGCAGTTCTTC
CASSQCLPARGPSYNEQFF
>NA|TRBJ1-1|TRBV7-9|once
TGTGCCAGCAGCTTAGGGGAGACTGAAGCTTTCTTT
CASSLGETEAFF
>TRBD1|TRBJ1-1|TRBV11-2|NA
TGTGCCAGCAGCATAACAGGGGGCACTGAAGCTTTCTTT
CASSITGGTEAFF
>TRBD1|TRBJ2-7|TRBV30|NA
TGTGCCTCTCGACAGGGACGTTTGACGGAGCAGTACTTC
CASRQGRLTEQYF